The subject of this entry is one T cell receptor (beta chain). Its antigen is still unknown. These data belong to a study of cytomegalovirus exposure and HLA in healthy donors. Regarding the study as a whole: In presence/absence analyses, roughly uniform sequencing depth across donors was assumed. Later analysis reportedly placed an Asian-associated ancestry cluster below the roughly 640-donor mean in N-insertions.

With 60 Vbeta and 13 Jbeta primers, the PCR was carried out. Using immunoSEQ multiplex PCR, the repertoire was profiled, and TCRdb retains in-frame clones only, with some absent. The table shows about 130,000 clones, with about three quarters occurring only once. Material for sequencing was PBMCs. The TCR comes from a woman between 55 and 75 years old in good health and CMV-seropositive.

Written as DNA, the CDR3 is TGTGCCATCAGGACTGAAGGGGCCTTGGGGAATTCACCCCTCCACTTT. This translates into CAIRTEGALGNSPLHF. The gene calls are TRBV10-3 and TRBJ1-6; TRBD1 might be the D (5 bases). The V end was cut by 6 bases, the J end by 7 bases, with 19 bases between. This CDR3 spans 16 amino acids. Germline V lookup: CDR1 ENHRY, CDR2 SYGVKD.